These T cell receptor beta chains were read from a single sample in a study of blood T cell repertoires in COVID-19. The data were produced by immunoSEQ multiplex PCR, yet TCRdb's version contains in-frame clones alone and is incomplete. Found here are 100,000 to 150,000 clones, 84% of them singletons; the top ten hold 3.9%. Sequencing used PBMCs or T cells enriched from blood (not recorded which). The source of these receptors is a woman in her 30s who had recovered from COVID-19. CDR3s include the opening cysteine and the closing phenylalanine or tryptophan. A D gene is named only where the DNA matches it firmly. Rows may omit the clone size; those that give it use once, few, many or a size class.

d_gene: .
abundance: few
j_gene: TRBJ2-2
v_gene: TRBV5-5
CDR3aa: CASSLDSITGELFF
CDR3nt: TGTGCCAGCAGCTTAGACAGTATCACCGGGGAGCTGTTTTTT

d_gene: .
abundance: .
j_gene: TRBJ2-7
v_gene: TRBV4-2
CDR3aa: CASSQGVYEQYF
CDR3nt: TGTGCCAGCAGCCAAGGCGTCTACGAGCAGTACTTC

d_gene: .
abundance: .
j_gene: TRBJ2-7
v_gene: TRBV29-1
CDR3aa: CSVEGAEGTYEQYF
CDR3nt: TGCAGCGTTGAAGGGGCGGAGGGGACCTACGAGCAGTACTTC

d_gene: .
abundance: .
j_gene: TRBJ2-3
v_gene: TRBV24-1
CDR3aa: CATRRGTSDADTQYF
CDR3nt: TGTGCCACTCGGAGGGGTACCTCTGACGCAGATACGCAGTATTTT

d_gene: .
abundance: once
j_gene: TRBJ1-2
v_gene: TRBV6-1
CDR3aa: CASSEKAGYYGYTF
CDR3nt: TGTGCCAGCAGTGAAAAGGCAGGGTACTATGGCTACACCTTC

d_gene: .
abundance: .
j_gene: TRBJ2-1
v_gene: TRBV9
CDR3aa: CASSVGVAPTRGNEQFF
CDR3nt: TGTGCCAGCAGCGTAGGAGTAGCTCCCACTCGAGGGAATGAGCAGTTCTTC

d_gene: TRBD2
abundance: .
j_gene: TRBJ2-7
v_gene: TRBV5-1
CDR3aa: CASSLTSGRAYEQYF
CDR3nt: TGCGCCAGCAGCTTGACTAGCGGGAGGGCCTACGAGCAGTACTTC

d_gene: TRBD2
abundance: .
j_gene: TRBJ2-1
v_gene: TRBV7-2
CDR3aa: CASSLARGLAGGEQFF
CDR3nt: TGTGCCAGCAGCTTAGCGAGGGGACTAGCGGGAGGTGAGCAGTTCTTC

d_gene: .
abundance: .
j_gene: TRBJ2-7
v_gene: TRBV4-2
CDR3aa: CASSQDDSEQYF
CDR3nt: TGTGCCAGCAGCCAAGATGACTCGGAGCAGTACTTC

d_gene: TRBD2
abundance: .
j_gene: TRBJ2-6
v_gene: TRBV4-1
CDR3aa: CASSHLGREPGANVLTF
CDR3nt: TGCGCCAGCAGCCATTTAGGGCGGGAGCCTGGGGCCAACGTCCTGACTTTC

d_gene: .
abundance: .
j_gene: TRBJ1-2
v_gene: TRBV14
CDR3aa: CASSPAGASGYTF
CDR3nt: TGTGCCAGCAGCCCCGCAGGGGCCAGTGGCTACACCTTC

d_gene: .
abundance: few
j_gene: TRBJ1-4
v_gene: TRBV21-1
CDR3aa: CASSKAPATNEKLFF
CDR3nt: TGTGCCAGCAGCAAAGCCCCTGCAACTAATGAAAAACTGTTTTTT

d_gene: .
abundance: .
j_gene: TRBJ1-2
v_gene: TRBV2
CDR3aa: CASSGQTYGYTF
CDR3nt: TGTGCCAGCAGTGGACAAACCTATGGCTACACCTTC

d_gene: TRBD1
abundance: .
j_gene: TRBJ1-1
v_gene: TRBV10-3
CDR3aa: CAISERQGNTEAFF
CDR3nt: TGTGCCATCAGCGAAAGACAGGGGAACACTGAAGCTTTCTTT

d_gene: TRBD2
abundance: .
j_gene: TRBJ2-2
v_gene: TRBV27
CDR3aa: CASSGSIIPGELFF
CDR3nt: TGTGCCAGTAGCGGGAGCATCATCCCCGGGGAGCTGTTTTTT

d_gene: .
abundance: .
j_gene: TRBJ1-4
v_gene: TRBV19
CDR3aa: CASSLRTHPGEKLFF
CDR3nt: TGTGCCAGTAGTCTCAGGACTCACCCGGGGGAAAAACTGTTTTTT

d_gene: TRBD2
abundance: .
j_gene: TRBJ2-3
v_gene: TRBV2
CDR3aa: CASRRLAGGGDTQYF
CDR3nt: TGTGCCAGCAGACGACTAGCGGGAGGGGGAGATACGCAGTATTTT

d_gene: .
abundance: .
j_gene: TRBJ2-3
v_gene: TRBV5-4
CDR3aa: CASSVDTLILDTQYF
CDR3nt: TGTGCCAGCAGCGTGGACACCTTAATCTTAGATACGCAGTATTTT

d_gene: .
abundance: many
j_gene: TRBJ2-7
v_gene: TRBV6-2/TRBV6-3
CDR3aa: CASSYGSAQHF
CDR3nt: TGTGCCAGCAGTTACGGGAGCGCTCAACACTTC

d_gene: TRBD2
abundance: once
j_gene: TRBJ2-1
v_gene: TRBV18
CDR3aa: CASSPTELAVSDEQFF
CDR3nt: TGTGCCAGCTCACCAACCGAACTAGCGGTGTCGGATGAGCAGTTCTTC

d_gene: .
abundance: .
j_gene: TRBJ2-2
v_gene: TRBV15
CDR3aa: CATSRDRGSGTGELFF
CDR3nt: TGTGCCACCAGCAGAGATCGTGGGAGTGGGACCGGGGAGCTGTTTTTT

d_gene: .
abundance: .
j_gene: TRBJ1-1
v_gene: TRBV5-4
CDR3aa: CASSPVGENTEAFF
CDR3nt: TGTGCCAGCTCCCCCGTCGGAGAGAACACTGAAGCTTTCTTT

d_gene: .
abundance: .
j_gene: TRBJ1-2
v_gene: TRBV7-9
CDR3aa: CASSLMTTANYGYTF
CDR3nt: TGTGCCAGCAGCTTAATGACGACAGCTAACTATGGCTACACCTTC

d_gene: TRBD1
abundance: .
j_gene: TRBJ2-5
v_gene: TRBV29-1
CDR3aa: CSVETGLQETQYF
CDR3nt: TGCAGCGTGGAGACAGGGCTCCAAGAGACCCAGTACTTC

d_gene: .
abundance: .
j_gene: TRBJ1-5
v_gene: TRBV7-6
CDR3aa: CASSQTGLGNQPQHF
CDR3nt: TGTGCCAGCAGCCAAACAGGGTTGGGAAATCAGCCCCAGCATTTT

d_gene: .
abundance: few
j_gene: TRBJ2-1
v_gene: TRBV4-1
CDR3aa: CASSQDRRWQFF
CDR3nt: TGCGCCAGCAGCCAAGATAGGAGATGGCAGTTCTTC

d_gene: TRBD2
abundance: .
j_gene: TRBJ2-2
v_gene: TRBV19
CDR3aa: CASRGLAENTGELFF
CDR3nt: TGTGCCAGTCGCGGACTAGCGGAAAACACCGGGGAGCTGTTTTTT

d_gene: TRBD1
abundance: .
j_gene: TRBJ1-5
v_gene: TRBV2
CDR3aa: CASSPRDRGQPQHF
CDR3nt: TGTGCCAGCAGCCCCCGGGACAGGGGACAGCCCCAGCATTTT